Sequencing of this T cell receptor (beta chain) was carried out in a study of T cells in Graves' hyperthyroidism and ophthalmopathy (dated by TCRdb to between 2018 and 2021). Notes on the research overall: Peripheral blood was collected at initial diagnosis, before any treatment. In addition, the study compared T-cell repertoires in thyroid tissue and in blood from a handful of Graves' hyperthyroidism patients. According to the paper, TCR Vbeta CDR3 sequencing was carried out on about 140 peripheral blood samples, which came from under 50 ophthalmopathy, 70 to 80 hyperthyroidism and about 17 progressor patients. Prospective prediction of ophthalmopathy was tested in an independent validation cohort of 18 to 20 hyperthyroidism patients and some 17 patients who later progressed to ophthalmopathy. After blood sampling, hyperthyroidism patients were treated with methimazole at a starting dose of 30 mg daily, and ophthalmopathy patients were treated with high-dose intravenous methylprednisolone. The 100 or so discovery patients were divided at random into training and test sets in a 7:3 ratio. A discovery cohort of around 98 patients, roughly 40 with Graves' ophthalmopathy and 55 to 60 with stable Graves' hyperthyroidism, was used to find distinguishing TCR V-J signatures.

Amplification of TCR beta CDR3 regions was carried out from RNA transcripts. For the first round of RT-PCR on the TCR CDR3, the HTBI primer set was used together with the Qiagen OneStep RT-PCR kit. The libraries were constructed in a second round of multiplex PCR and then size-selected and purified. Sequencing of the libraries was done on an Illumina HiSeq2000 using paired-end 100 bp reads. Processing in the source paper ran as follows. SOAPnuke was used to process the raw data, throwing out any read that contained adapters or uncalled bases, had a mean Phred below 15, or lacked an exact constant-primer or identifier match. COPE v1.2.5 was used to merge high-quality paired reads, and clonotypes were defined as unique nucleotide sequences. MiTCR v1.1 was used to align the clonotypes against IMGT TRBV, TRBD and TRBJ reference segments. Analysis was restricted to V-J combinations with a frequency above 0.0001, which covered roughly 99% of repertoires. A TCS score was defined as the ratio of F50 (clonal expansion) to E x V (chaos), with BLOSUM62-based TCRdist applied between CDR3 peptides within each V-J. Welch's t-statistics and random forest reduced just over 500 V-J features to some 14, which were used in a naive Bayes classifier (R e1071). The raw public data were reprocessed by TCRdb itself: fastp quality trimming at Q25, MiXCR clonotype calling, in-frame beta chains only. Duplicate CDR3 protein sequences are folded into a single record with the most common DNA and genes. These V and J calls derive from TCRdb rather than the authors' analysis. This sample comprises around 250,000 distinct CDR3 sequences, roughly 15% of them detected only once. Jointly, the top ten make up about an eighth of the sample.

What the authors observed across the whole study: A 13 V-J signature model separated ophthalmopathy from stable hyperthyroidism, with about 88% sensitivity and about 81% specificity in cross-validation and 80%/75% in testing. In validation, the model predicted progression to ophthalmopathy a median of 6.5 months before onset, with approximately 68% sensitivity and almost 75% specificity. Blood samples also contained most of the expanded thyroid clonotypes (frequency above 0.001), which suggests that blood repertoires may reflect thyroid immune responses. Sample size was not statistically predetermined, and investigators were not blinded to group allocation.

The V end gives up 4 bases and the J end 4 bases, leaving 0 bases in the junction not matched to a gene. Reading from cysteine to phenylalanine, the CDR3 counts 13 amino acids. Only the CDR3 portion is preserved as DNA: 39 bases, with reading frame beginning at the first base. Hyperthyroidism patients were aged 18 to 65 years and newly diagnosed, with disease duration of less than 2 months. The study excluded patients with uncontrolled infections, other autoimmune diseases, pregnancy or lactation. Diagnoses relied on clinical symptoms, serum thyroxine and TRAb, thyroid ultrasound and orbital computed tomography. Blood from progressor patients was drawn when they were first diagnosed with hyperthyroidism, before any ophthalmopathy symptoms appeared. PBMCs were isolated from 8 to 10 ml of fresh peripheral blood by Ficoll-Paque density gradient centrifugation. Progressor patients were defined as those initially diagnosed with Graves' hyperthyroidism in whom ophthalmopathy developed during follow-up. Trizol reagent was used to extract total RNA, and RNA quality was then checked on an Agilent 2100 Bioanalyzer.

This clonotype has ten or more counts. The clone's antigen remains unknown. Base-call qualities are not available, and no considerably larger clone is one nucleotide away. The sample comprised blood. The source is a middle-aged woman with Graves' hyperthyroidism that later progressed to Graves' ophthalmopathy. The receptor chain draws on TRBV12-3 or TRBV12-4 and TRBJ2-4; a stretch of 8 junction bases matches TRBD1. The CDR3 amino acid sequence is: CASSWDRKNIQYF. At the DNA level, the sequence is TGTGCCAGCAGTTGGGACAGGAAAAACATTCAGTACTTC.